This entry lists 5 T cell receptor beta chains sequenced from one sample in a study of T cell changes during pregnancy in multiple sclerosis. This table comes from immunoSEQ multiplex PCR, and its TCRdb copy is limited to in-frame clones, with some not included. The sample contains roughly 42,000 clones, approximately 88% of which appear only once. This specimen was CD4+ T cells from peripheral blood mononuclear cells, taken in the first trimester of pregnancy. Receptors originate from a female donor with multiple sclerosis, enrolled in a pregnancy study.

This chain uses TRBV5-1 with TRBJ1-2; TRBD1 matches at 7 bases. CDR1 is SGHRS, CDR2 YFSETQ, per germline. There are 13 residues in the CDR3. The junction had 6 bases not matched to a gene; V was cut back by 4 bases and J by 6 bases. CDR3 region: CASSPTGKDGYTF. The CDR3 DNA is TGCGCCAGCAGCCCGACAGGGAAGGATGGCTACACCTTC. Full variable domain (remainder filled in from reference TRBV5-1 and TRBJ1-2): KAGVTQTPRYLIKTRGQQVTLSCSPISGHRSVSWYQQTPGQGLQFLFEYFSETQRNKGNFPGRFSGRQFSNSRSEMNVSTLELGDSALYLCASSPTGKDGYTFGSGTRLTVV.

Details on this clone: Compared with germline, one end of the junction differs, possibly owing to a read error. The chain uses TRBV27 and TRBJ2-5; maybe TRBD1 (5 bases). Germline assignment: CDR1 MNHEY and CDR2 SMNVEV (reference sequence). The CDR3 has 15 amino acids. The CDR3 here is CASSLSWGVQGTQYF. The CDR3 DNA reads as TGTGCCAGCAGTTTATCGTGGGGCGTTCAAGGGACCCAGTACTTC.

This chain joins TRBV4-2 and TRBJ2-2; 8 bases are a match to TRBD2. Germline CDR1 LGHNA, CDR2 YNFKEQ. Trimming took 0 bases from V and 4 from J; bases not matched to a gene: 10. CDR3 size: 18 residues. This CDR3 reads CASSQETHAGGRTGELFF. The CDR3 DNA sequence: TGTGCCAGCAGCCAAGAAACTCACGCGGGAGGCCGCACCGGGGAGCTGTTTTTT.

The rearrangement links TRBV5-5 to TRBJ2-6; D not resolved. The CDR3 length is 15 residues. CDR1 and CDR2 from the germline V gene are SGHKS and YYEKEE (reference sequence). The germline V and J ends were trimmed by 0 bases and 0 bases, with 4 bases remaining between them. The CDR3 nucleotides read TGTGCCAGCAGCTTGGTCCTCTCTGGGGCCAACGTCCTGACTTTC. As protein: CASSLVLSGANVLTF.

The rearrangement links TRBV5-1 to TRBJ2-1; 8 nucleotides match TRBD2. Germline V lookup: CDR1 SGHRS, CDR2 YFSETQ. V gave up 6 bases and J gave up 0 bases; unmatched junction bases: 17. The CDR3 extends over 19 amino acids. The CDR3 DNA reads as TGCGCCAGCACAACCTCCATCGCGACTAGCGTCAGCTCCTACAATGAGCAGTTCTTC. Protein: CASTTSIATSVSSYNEQFF. Using reference TRBV5-1 and TRBJ2-1 for the parts outside the CDR3, the full variable domain is KAGVTQTPRYLIKTRGQQVTLSCSPISGHRSVSWYQQTPGQGLQFLFEYFSETQRNKGNFPGRFSGRQFSNSRSEMNVSTLELGDSALYLCASTTSIATSVSSYNEQFFGPGTRLTVL.